Below, 10 T cell receptor beta chains from the same sample are listed, as sequenced in a study of CD8+ T cells in alopecia areata. Extraction of RNA preceded its reverse transcription into cDNA, which served as the sequencing template. Only in-frame clones appear in the TCRdb table, and some are missing; sequencing was by immunoSEQ multiplex PCR. The sample contains 150,000 to 200,000 clones, about 67% of which appear only once. The material sequenced was CD8+ T cells sorted from blood, taken at week 0. The source is a human donor with alopecia areata.

This clone was counted between two and nine times. V gene TRBV19 combines with J gene TRBJ1-5, with D hard to call. V was clipped by 3 bases and J by 3 bases, with 6 bases between them. The germline V gene encodes CDR1 LNHDA and CDR2 SQIVND (reference sequence). The CDR3 length is 13 residues. The CDR3 nucleotides read TGTGCCAGTAGTATTTCGCCCAATCAGCCCCAGCATTTT. Amino acid sequence: CASSISPNQPQHF.

The chain is built from TRBV6-5 and TRBJ1-1, with D unclear. Trimming shortened V by 7 bases and J by 4 bases, and 13 bases separated the two germline ends. This CDR3 contains 13 residues. In germline, CDR1 is MNHEY, CDR2 SVGAGI. The CDR3 here is CASNTGGPTEAFF. The CDR3 DNA reads as TGTGCCAGCAACACGGGTGGGCCCACTGAAGCTTTCTTT.

V gene TRBV30 combines with J gene TRBJ2-5; D not resolved. Germline values: CDR1 GTSNPN, CDR2 SVGIG (reference sequence). Trimming took 0 bases from V and 5 from J, leaving 13 bases between them. CDR3 size: 14 residues. CDR3 region: CAWSVGFGVETQYF. CDR3 nucleotide sequence: TGTGCCTGGAGTGTGGGCTTTGGGGTGGAGACCCAGTACTTC.

The rearrangement uses TRBV6-5 and TRBJ1-1; 8 bases are shared with TRBD1. CDR1 and CDR2 from the germline V gene are MNHEY and SVGAGI. The CDR3 runs 13 residues. V lost 5 bases to trimming and J lost 10 bases; unmatched junction nucleotides: 9. CDR3 protein: CASSPRQGRVAFF. CDR3 nucleotides: TGTGCCAGCAGTCCGAGACAGGGGAGGGTAGCTTTCTTT.

This chain joins TRBV18 and TRBJ2-5; D is tentatively TRBD1 or TRBD2 (5 bases each). CDR3 length: 13 residues. Trimming shortened V by 8 bases and J by 1 base, and 11 bases separated the two germline ends. CDR1 is KGHSH and CDR2 is LQKENI in the germline V gene. The CDR3 region has the DNA TGTGCCAGCACCCGGGGCGGCCAAGAGACCCAGTACTTC. Protein product: CASTRGGQETQYF.

The chain joins TRBV9 to TRBJ1-1, with D unresolved. The germline gives CDR1 SGDLS, CDR2 YYNGEE. V gave up 5 bases and J gave up 0 bases, with 17 bases separating them. The CDR3 consists of 16 residues. CDR3 amino acids: CASSGNERLMNTEAFF. The CDR3 bases are TGTGCCAGCAGTGGAAACGAGAGATTGATGAACACTGAAGCTTTCTTT.

The CDR3 here is CASIPDGDTQYF. The CDR3, as DNA: TGTGCCAGCATTCCGGACGGAGATACGCAGTATTTT. The genes are TRBV2 and TRBJ2-3; D call uncertain. Germline values: CDR1 SNHLY, CDR2 FYNNEI. The CDR3 sequence is 12 residues long. The V gene lost 7 bases and the J gene lost 5 bases, with 10 bases spanning the gap.

V usage is TRBV30 and J usage is TRBJ1-5; D remains ambiguous. Deletions cut 6 bases from V and 5 bases from J, with 14 bases between. From germline, CDR1 is GTSNPN and CDR2 SVGIG (reference sequence). This CDR3 comprises 13 residues. CDR3 sequence (DNA): TGTGCCTGCGGAGGACGAGGGCATCAGCCCCAGCATTTT. Translated: CACGGRGHQPQHF.

The chain recombines TRBV5-1 with TRBJ2-2, with D hard to call. Trimming removed 4 bases from V and 2 bases from J, with 9 bases in between. Germline V lookup: CDR1 SGHRS, CDR2 YFSETQ. This CDR3 contains 14 residues. The chain's CDR3 is CASSLNGNTGELFF. The CDR3 bases are TGCGCCAGCAGCCTAAATGGTAACACCGGGGAGCTGTTTTTT.

Here the CDR3 reads CASSYDSEQYF. The CDR3 nucleotides are TGTGCCAGCAGCTACGACAGCGAGCAGTACTTC. The gene calls are TRBV7-9 and TRBJ2-7; D is possibly TRBD1 (5 bases). Per germline, CDR1 SEHNR and CDR2 FQNEAQ (reference sequence). V was pared by 4 bases and J by 6 bases, with 7 bases between. The CDR3 covers 11 residues.